The 23 T cell receptor beta chains below were found in one sample sequenced in a study of long-term antiretroviral therapy in people with HIV. Assay version v3.0 of immunoSEQ was used, and it was run at survey level. The method was immunoSEQ multiplex PCR; TCRdb's version includes in-frame clones alone and lacks a portion of them. The sample lists roughly 23,000 clones, more than 75% occurring once. This specimen was unsorted PBMCs, taken 1.8 years before starting antiretroviral therapy. All receptors derive from a woman aged 30 to 39 with HIV.

V gene TRBV18 combines with J gene TRBJ2-1; D gene ambiguous. V lost 8 bases and J 0 bases, leaving 11 bases between the germline ends. This CDR3 has 14 residues. Germline V gene lookup returns CDR1 KGHSH and CDR2 LQKENI. CDR3 coding DNA: TGTGCCAGCGAGGCGGACCTCTCCTACAATGAGCAGTTCTTC. This gives the protein CASEADLSYNEQFF.

The chain couples TRBV6-1 to TRBJ2-5; D perhaps matches TRBD1 (6 bases). The germline V gene has CDR1 MNHNS and CDR2 SASEGT. V shed 4 bases and J shed 4 bases, with 19 bases lying between them. The CDR3 has 16 amino acids. The CDR3 nucleotides read TGTGCCAGCAGTGCCCTCGACAGGTCGTTGTTAGAGACCCAGTACTTC. Its translation is CASSALDRSLLETQYF.

This chain joins TRBV15 and TRBJ2-7, with 7 bases matching TRBD1. Germline V gene sequence: CDR1 LNHNV, CDR2 YYDKDF (reference sequence). The length of the CDR3 is 8 residues. The junction had 1 base not matched to a gene; V was cut back by 9 bases and J by 11 bases. This CDR3 reads CATDREYF. CDR3 coding DNA: TGTGCCACAGACAGGGAGTACTTC.

The rearrangement joins TRBV5-6 to TRBJ2-5; D gene unclear. The germline CDR1 and CDR2 sequences are SGHDT and YYEEEE. Between the trimmed V and J ends, which lost 2 bases and 5 bases, there was a span of 13 bases. The CDR3 consists of 14 residues. CDR3 region: CASSLTTKTETQYF. The CDR3, as DNA: TGTGCCAGCAGCTTAACTACTAAAACGGAGACCCAGTACTTC.

CDR3 DNA sequence: TGTGCCAGCAAGGTGCTTCAAGAGACCCAGTACTTC. Its translation: CASKVLQETQYF. The chain couples TRBV2 to TRBJ2-5; no clear D gene. Trimming shortened V by 7 bases and J by 2 bases, and 8 bases separated the two germline ends. Germline CDR1 and CDR2: SNHLY and FYNNEI. This CDR3 region has 12 residues.

This chain uses TRBV5-6 with TRBJ1-1; perhaps TRBD1 as D (5 bases). This CDR3 has 15 residues. The V gene's germline CDR1 is SGHDT and CDR2 YYEEEE. Trimming removed 0 bases from V and 6 bases from J, with 15 bases in between. The CDR3 loop reads CASSLASGLGAEAFF. CDR3 nucleotides: TGTGCCAGCAGCTTGGCCTCTGGTTTAGGGGCTGAAGCTTTCTTT. The complete variable domain, with remaining parts taken from reference TRBV5-6 and TRBJ1-1, reads DAGVTQSPTHLIKTRGQQVTLRCSPKSGHDTVSWYQQALGQGPQFIFQYYEEEERQRGNFPDRFSGHQFPNYSSELNVNALLLGDSALYLCASSLASGLGAEAFFGQGTRLTVV.

The J gene is TRBJ2-7, the V gene TRBV27; a weak D match, TRBD2 (7 bases). The CDR3 is 14 residues long. Germline V gives CDR1 MNHEY, CDR2 SMNVEV (reference sequence). Trimming shortened V by 6 bases and J by 9 bases, and 21 bases separated the two germline ends. As DNA, the CDR3 is TGTGCCAGCAGCCCAATTGGGGGGGCCCCGAGGCAGTACGTC. It encodes CASSPIGGAPRQYV.

The chain carries TRBV11-2 and TRBJ1-6; D perhaps matches TRBD1 (5 bases). From germline, CDR1 is SGHAT and CDR2 FQNNGV. There are 15 residues in the CDR3. V lost 5 bases and J lost 5, with 13 bases in between. The CDR3 sequence is CASSPGYLDNSPLHF. In nucleotides, the CDR3 is TGTGCCAGCAGCCCAGGGTATTTGGATAATTCACCCCTCCACTTT.

The chain couples TRBV2 to TRBJ1-5; D gene unclear. V lost 5 bases, J lost 4 bases, and 24 bases lay in between. CDR1 and CDR2 (germline): SNHLY, FYNNEI. The CDR3 is made up of 18 amino acids. The CDR3 DNA is TGTGCCAGCAGTCTGCGGGTGTCTGGCGAGGGCTTAAATCAGCCCCAGCATTTT. As protein: CASSLRVSGEGLNQPQHF. Complete variable domain (other parts from reference TRBV2 and TRBJ1-5): EPEVTQTPSHQVTQMGQEVILRCVPISNHLYFYWYRQILGQKVEFLVSFYNNEISEKSEIFDDQFSVERPDGSNFTLKIRSTKLEDSAMYFCASSLRVSGEGLNQPQHFGDGTRLSIL.

The chain joins TRBV11-3 to TRBJ2-3; 8 nucleotides agree with TRBD1. Germline CDR1 is SGHNT and CDR2 is YENEEA. V dropped 4 bases and J dropped 1; count of bases not matched to a gene: 7. The CDR3 runs to 16 residues. CDR3 residues: CASSSRTGHGTDTQYF. CDR3 nucleotides: TGTGCCAGCAGCTCGAGGACAGGGCATGGCACAGATACGCAGTATTTT.

The rearrangement joins TRBV4-2 to TRBJ1-4; D not resolved. Between the trimmed V and J ends, which lost 0 bases and 7 bases, there was a span of 18 bases. Germline-derived CDR1 and CDR2 are LGHNA and YNFKEQ. This CDR3 is built from 17 residues. CDR3 sequence: CASSQDGGVKGGEKLFF. The CDR3 bases are TGTGCCAGCAGCCAAGATGGCGGGGTCAAGGGTGGTGAAAAACTGTTTTTT.

This chain joins TRBV7-8 and TRBJ1-5, with D perhaps TRBD1 (5 bases). V gave up 3 bases and J gave up 1 base, with 13 bases separating them. CDR1 is SGHVS and CDR2 is FQNEAQ in the germline V gene. The CDR3 has 16 residues. The chain's CDR3 is CASSLGRWGSNQPQHF. CDR3 coding DNA: TGTGCCAGCAGCTTGGGACGGTGGGGCAGCAATCAGCCCCAGCATTTT.

V is TRBV30 and J is TRBJ1-1; D gene unclear. Per germline, CDR1 GTSNPN and CDR2 SVGIG (reference sequence). The CDR3 totals 13 residues. V lost 0 bases to trimming and J lost 3 bases, with 8 bases between them. CDR3 region: CAWSVRADTEAFF. The CDR3 DNA sequence: TGTGCCTGGAGTGTTAGGGCGGACACTGAAGCTTTCTTT. Variable domain in full (rest from reference TRBV30 and TRBJ1-1): SQTIHQWPATLVQPVGSPLSLECTVEGTSNPNLYWYRQAAGRGLQLLFYSVGIGQISSEVPQNLSASRPQDRQFILSSKKLLLSDSGFYLCAWSVRADTEAFFGQGTRLTVV.

CDR3 in amino acids: CASSWGGPGANVLTF. CDR3 in DNA: TGTGCCAGCAGTTGGGGCGGCCCTGGGGCCAACGTCCTGACTTTC. The chain carries TRBV27 and TRBJ2-6; possibly TRBD1 for D (5 bases). The ends were cut back, 4 bases at V and 2 bases at J, with 9 bases in the middle. Germline V gives CDR1 MNHEY, CDR2 SMNVEV (reference sequence). The CDR3 is made up of 15 amino acids. Complete variable domain (other parts from reference TRBV27 and TRBJ2-6): EAQVTQNPRYLITVTGKKLTVTCSQNMNHEYMSWYRQDPGLGLRQIYYSMNVEVTDKGDVPEGYKVSRKEKRNFPLILESPSPNQTSLYFCASSWGGPGANVLTFGAGSRLTVL.

The chain employs TRBV29-1 and TRBJ2-7, with 7 positions matching TRBD1. This CDR3 region has 16 residues. Trimming at V came to 3 bases and at J to 2 bases, leaving 13 bases not matched to a gene. CDR1 SQVTM and CDR2 ANQGSEA come from the germline V gene. The CDR3: CSVETGGGTATYEQYF. The CDR3 nucleotides are TGCAGCGTTGAGACAGGAGGTGGGACAGCTACCTACGAGCAGTACTTC.

V and J are TRBV29-1 and TRBJ1-1; the D is unclear. Looked up from germline, CDR1 is SQVTM and CDR2 is ANQGSEA. V lost 7 bases and J lost 1, with 10 bases in between. The CDR3 has 12 amino acids. CDR3 loop: CSAPTANTEAFF. The CDR3 DNA reads as TGCAGCGCCCCAACAGCGAACACTGAAGCTTTCTTT.

This clone turned up a few times. The genes are TRBV6-5 and TRBJ2-1; D remains unclear. CDR3 length: 14 residues. The V and J ends lost 2 bases and 5 bases respectively, with 10 bases between them. Germline lookup yields CDR1 MNHEY and CDR2 SVGAGI. The CDR3 nucleotides read TGTGCCAGCAGTTACGCCGCCGGCCACAATGAGCAGTTCTTC. The encoded protein is CASSYAAGHNEQFF.

CDR3 coding DNA: TGTGCCAGCAGCTTAGGGATACAGTCACCCCTCCACTTT. Translating it yields CASSLGIQSPLHF. The chain is built from TRBV7-9 and TRBJ1-6; unclear D gene. The germline V gene has CDR1 SEHNR and CDR2 FQNEAQ (reference sequence). The CDR3 spans 13 residues. V was shortened by 1 base and J by 10 bases, with 8 bases between the two germline ends.

V is TRBV11-2 and J is TRBJ2-1; D uncertain. Trimming pared 4 bases from V and 3 bases from J, leaving 7 bases between. This CDR3 contains 13 residues. Germline V gives CDR1 SGHAT, CDR2 FQNNGV. The CDR3 sequence is CASSSPNYNEQFF. DNA of the CDR3: TGTGCCAGCAGCTCCCCAAACTACAATGAGCAGTTCTTC.

The J gene is TRBJ2-5, the V gene TRBV5-1; D possibly matches TRBD1 or TRBD2 (5 bases each). This CDR3 region has 13 residues. The ends were cut back, 3 bases at V and 13 bases at J, with 19 bases in the middle. From germline, CDR1 is SGHRS and CDR2 YFSETQ. As DNA, the CDR3 is TGCGCCAGCAGCTGGGGCCGGGACCCTCAACCGTACTTC. Translation: CASSWGRDPQPYF.

V usage is TRBV5-4 and J usage is TRBJ1-2, with D perhaps matching TRBD1 (6 bases). The CDR3 runs 15 residues. Trimming removed 0 bases from V and 4 bases from J, with 13 bases in between. Germline CDR1 and CDR2: SGHNT and YYREEE (reference sequence). The chain's CDR3 is CASSLERTVSYGYTF. DNA of the CDR3: TGTGCCAGCAGCTTGGAAAGGACAGTCTCCTATGGCTACACCTTC.

CDR3 loop: CASSINTEAFF. The CDR3 region has the DNA TGTGCCAGCAGCATTAACACTGAAGCTTTCTTT. The V gene is TRBV5-4, the J gene TRBJ1-1; the D is unclear. This CDR3 is 11 amino acids long. Deletions cut 4 bases from V and 2 bases from J, with 3 bases between. The germline V gene encodes CDR1 SGHNT and CDR2 YYREEE (reference sequence).

This chain links TRBV7-8 with TRBJ2-3; the D is unclear. V lost 5 bases and J lost 2, with 11 bases in between. Germline lookup yields CDR1 SGHVS and CDR2 FQNEAQ. CDR3 length equals 14 residues. Here the CDR3 reads CASSHALTTDTQYF. The CDR3 DNA follows: TGTGCCAGCAGCCACGCACTTACCACAGATACGCAGTATTTT.